This paragraph reports one T cell receptor beta chain. Its specific antigen is unknown. No much larger clone exists at a distance of one base, and base qualities are not known. CDR1 and CDR2, looked up from the germline V gene, are SGHAT and FQNNGV. After removal of 5 bases from V and 0 bases from J, the junction retains 16 bases not matched to a gene. Taken from cysteine to phenylalanine, the CDR3 has 18 residues. The retained sequence is limited to the CDR3, 54 bases, with the frame set at the first base. These data come from a study of response to subunit inactivated influenza vaccine listed by TCRdb under 2018. In terms of the full investigation: The study used deep quantitative T cell receptor repertoire profiling to track responses to a trivalent subunit inactivated influenza vaccine. What the work shows at the level of the full study, not this receptor alone: According to the authors, only a limited number of new T cells may be recruited by each seasonal influenza vaccination.

The library was built by means of RT-PCR. The sequencer was an Illumina HiSeq 2500. The raw public reads went through TCRdb reprocessing: fastp at Q25, MiXCR clone calling, in-frame beta chains kept. Duplicate CDR3 protein sequences are folded into a single record with the most common DNA and genes. The sample table contains hundreds of thousands of distinct CDR3 sequences; only one count was recorded for approximately 12% of them. The ten largest clones capture 9.5% to 13% of the sample. This TCR came from a man in his fifties who received an inactivated influenza vaccine. Donor details come from another sample of the same person, matched by shared clones. The chain uses TRBV11-2 and TRBJ2-7; 7 bases in the middle match TRBD1. Material: PBMCs from blood, obtained on the day of vaccination. The CDR3 sequence is CASSRRPSGQQSSYEQYF. In nucleotide form, the sequence is TGTGCCAGCAGCCGAAGACCCTCGGGACAGCAAAGCTCCTACGAGCAGTACTTC.